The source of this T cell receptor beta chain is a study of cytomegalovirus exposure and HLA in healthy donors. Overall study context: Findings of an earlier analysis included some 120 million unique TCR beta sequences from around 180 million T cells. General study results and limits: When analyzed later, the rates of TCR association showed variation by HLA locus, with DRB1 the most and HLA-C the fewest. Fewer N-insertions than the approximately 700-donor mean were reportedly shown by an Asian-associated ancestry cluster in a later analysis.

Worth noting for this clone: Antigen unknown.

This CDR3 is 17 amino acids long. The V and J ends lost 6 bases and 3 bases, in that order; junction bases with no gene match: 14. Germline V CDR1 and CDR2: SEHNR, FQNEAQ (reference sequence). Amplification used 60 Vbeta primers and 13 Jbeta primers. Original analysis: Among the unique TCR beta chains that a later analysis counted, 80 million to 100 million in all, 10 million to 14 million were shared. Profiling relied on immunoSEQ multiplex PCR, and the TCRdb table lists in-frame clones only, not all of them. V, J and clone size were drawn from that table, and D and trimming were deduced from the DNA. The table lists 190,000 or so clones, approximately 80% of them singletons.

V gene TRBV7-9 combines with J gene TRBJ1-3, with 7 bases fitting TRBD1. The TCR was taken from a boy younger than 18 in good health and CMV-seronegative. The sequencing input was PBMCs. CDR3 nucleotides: TGTGCCAGCAGGTCAGGGCACCGGGACAGAGATGGAAACACCATATATTTT. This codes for CASRSGHRDRDGNTIYF.